The present TCR beta chain was sequenced within a study of cytomegalovirus exposure and HLA in healthy donors. Study-wide results and limits: Accurate prediction of most subjects' HLA-A and HLA-B alleles from TCR beta sequences was reported. The study had only CMV serostatus as immune exposure information.

Primers for the PCR totalled 60 Vbeta and 13 Jbeta. Per the authors' pipeline: In a later analysis, around 10 million of tens of millions of unique beta chains occurred in at least two donors. Some clones are missing from TCRdb's copy, which holds only in-frame ones; the method was immunoSEQ multiplex PCR. The D gene and trimming were derived from the DNA, and the V and J assignments and clone size from that table. The repertoire holds under 150,000 clones, more than 70% seen once, with less than 5% in the top ten. Germline CDR1 LNHDA, CDR2 SQIVND (reference sequence). V lost 6 bases to trimming and J lost 8 bases; unmatched junction nucleotides: 18. The CDR3 totals 17 residues. This clone came up a few times. Its antigen remains unknown.

The rearrangement links TRBV19 to TRBJ1-4, with 7 nucleotides matching TRBD1. Sample: PBMCs. The sequence came from a man in his fifties or sixties in good health and CMV-seropositive. Here the CDR3 DNA reads TGTGCCAGTAGCCTGACAGGGATGGGTGTTCAAAAGGAAAAACTGTTTTTT. This sequence encodes CASSLTGMGVQKEKLFF.